Listed below are T cell receptor beta chains from one sample, sequenced in a study of blood T cell repertoires in COVID-19. Clones were read by immunoSEQ multiplex PCR, and TCRdb kept only the in-frame ones, dropping some. The data hold 250,000 to 300,000 clones, with roughly 80% observed a single time. The sample consisted of peripheral blood. These receptors all come from a man aged 60 to 75 with acute or convalescent COVID-19. CDR3s include the opening cysteine and the closing phenylalanine or tryptophan. The order of the fields is CDR3 length, V gene, D gene, clone size, J gene, CDR3 DNA, CDR3 protein. D genes are given only for firm matches. Not all rows give a size; the values are once, few, many and, for expanded clones, a class.

CDR3 length: 15
V gene: TRBV15
D gene: TRBD1
clone size: once
J gene: TRBJ1-2
CDR3 DNA: TGTGCCACCAGCATACGGACAGGGAGTAACTATGGCTACACCTTC
CDR3 protein: CATSIRTGSNYGYTF

CDR3 length: 14
V gene: TRBV6-5
D gene: TRBD2
clone size: -
J gene: TRBJ2-5
CDR3 DNA: TGTGCCAGCCAGACTAGCGTGGGCCAAGAGACCCAGTACTTC
CDR3 protein: CASQTSVGQETQYF

CDR3 length: 17
V gene: TRBV3-1/TRBV3-2
D gene: -
clone size: -
J gene: TRBJ2-7
CDR3 DNA: TGTGCCAGCAGCCAAGGAGGGAGAGTCCGGAGCTCCTACGAGCAGTACTTC
CDR3 protein: CASSQGGRVRSSYEQYF

CDR3 length: 18
V gene: TRBV7-2
D gene: TRBD2
clone size: -
J gene: TRBJ2-7
CDR3 DNA: TGTGCCAGCAGCTTACAAGCGGGAGCGGGACTAGCGGGATACGAGCAGTACTTC
CDR3 protein: CASSLQAGAGLAGYEQYF

CDR3 length: 18
V gene: TRBV3-1/TRBV3-2
D gene: TRBD2
clone size: -
J gene: TRBJ2-3
CDR3 DNA: TGTGCCAGCAGCCACAGACTAGCGGGGGGGCGAATCACAGATACGCAGTATTTT
CDR3 protein: CASSHRLAGGRITDTQYF

CDR3 length: 15
V gene: TRBV5-1
D gene: -
clone size: -
J gene: TRBJ2-4
CDR3 DNA: TGCGCCAGCAGCTGGGGGGAACTAGCCAAAAACATTCAGTACTTC
CDR3 protein: CASSWGELAKNIQYF

CDR3 length: 15
V gene: TRBV7-3
D gene: TRBD2
clone size: -
J gene: TRBJ2-1
CDR3 DNA: TGTGCCAGCAGCTTGACCGGGACTAGCGGGACTAAGCAGTTCTTC
CDR3 protein: CASSLTGTSGTKQFF

CDR3 length: 19
V gene: TRBV21-1
D gene: -
clone size: -
J gene: TRBJ2-4
CDR3 DNA: TGTGCCAGCAGCTCTGCCGGCTCGGGACAGCAACTAGCCAAAAACATTCAGTACTTC
CDR3 protein: CASSSAGSGQQLAKNIQYF

CDR3 length: 15
V gene: TRBV12-5
D gene: -
clone size: -
J gene: TRBJ2-7
CDR3 DNA: TGTGCTAGTGGTTTGGTACAAGTTAGCGGCGACGAGCAGTACTTC
CDR3 protein: CASGLVQVSGDEQYF

CDR3 length: 15
V gene: TRBV6-1
D gene: -
clone size: -
J gene: TRBJ1-2
CDR3 DNA: TGTGCCAGCAGTGAAACTTTGACAGACAACTATGGCTACACCTTC
CDR3 protein: CASSETLTDNYGYTF

CDR3 length: 16
V gene: TRBV3-1/TRBV3-2
D gene: TRBD1
clone size: once
J gene: TRBJ1-2
CDR3 DNA: TGTGCCAGCAGCCAAGCTGTGAAGACAGGGGGCTATGGCTACACCTTC
CDR3 protein: CASSQAVKTGGYGYTF

CDR3 length: 17
V gene: TRBV10-1
D gene: TRBD2
clone size: -
J gene: TRBJ2-1
CDR3 DNA: TGCGCCAGCAGCGCGCGGACTAGCGGGGGGGCCTACAATGAGCAGTTCTTC
CDR3 protein: CASSARTSGGAYNEQFF

CDR3 length: 14
V gene: TRBV19
D gene: TRBD1
clone size: -
J gene: TRBJ2-1
CDR3 DNA: TGTGCCAGTACCCGGGACAGGGTGAACAATGAGCAGTTCTTC
CDR3 protein: CASTRDRVNNEQFF

CDR3 length: 14
V gene: TRBV9
D gene: TRBD1
clone size: -
J gene: TRBJ2-7
CDR3 DNA: TGTGCCAGCAGCGAGGACAGGTTCCCGTACGAGCAGTACTTC
CDR3 protein: CASSEDRFPYEQYF

CDR3 length: 17
V gene: TRBV7-8
D gene: TRBD2
clone size: -
J gene: TRBJ2-3
CDR3 DNA: TGTGCCAGCAGCTTAGGGGTCGGACTAGCCGCCGGAGATACGCAGTATTTT
CDR3 protein: CASSLGVGLAAGDTQYF

CDR3 length: 15
V gene: TRBV7-3
D gene: TRBD2
clone size: once
J gene: TRBJ2-3
CDR3 DNA: TGTGCCAGCAGCGTAGCGGGAGGGCCGACAGATACGCAGTATTTT
CDR3 protein: CASSVAGGPTDTQYF

CDR3 length: 14
V gene: TRBV25-1
D gene: TRBD1
clone size: -
J gene: TRBJ2-1
CDR3 DNA: TGTGCCAGCAGGACAGGGGCCTCCTACAATGAGCAGTTCTTC
CDR3 protein: CASRTGASYNEQFF

CDR3 length: 16
V gene: TRBV20-1
D gene: TRBD1
clone size: -
J gene: TRBJ2-7
CDR3 DNA: TGCAGTGCTAGTGGGACAGGCGTCAGGAGCTCCTACGAGCAGTACTTC
CDR3 protein: CSASGTGVRSSYEQYF

CDR3 length: 16
V gene: TRBV5-1
D gene: -
clone size: -
J gene: TRBJ2-2
CDR3 DNA: TGCGCCAGCAGCTTGGTGGTAAATAGGAACACCGGGGAGCTGTTTTTT
CDR3 protein: CASSLVVNRNTGELFF

CDR3 length: 15
V gene: TRBV11-2
D gene: TRBD2
clone size: -
J gene: TRBJ2-1
CDR3 DNA: TGTGCCAGCAGCTTGACTAGCGGAGGGGACAATGAGCAGTTCTTC
CDR3 protein: CASSLTSGGDNEQFF

CDR3 length: 16
V gene: TRBV12-2
D gene: -
clone size: -
J gene: TRBJ1-5
CDR3 DNA: TGTGCAAGTCGCCCAGGGACAGACTATAGCAATCAGCCCCAGCATTTT
CDR3 protein: CASRPGTDYSNQPQHF

CDR3 length: 12
V gene: TRBV6-5
D gene: -
clone size: -
J gene: TRBJ2-3
CDR3 DNA: TGTGCCAGCAGTTACTCCGGGAATACGCAGTATTTT
CDR3 protein: CASSYSGNTQYF

CDR3 length: 14
V gene: TRBV6-5
D gene: TRBD1
clone size: -
J gene: TRBJ2-7
CDR3 DNA: TGTGCCAGCAGTTACGACAGGGGCTCCTACGAGCAGTACTTC
CDR3 protein: CASSYDRGSYEQYF